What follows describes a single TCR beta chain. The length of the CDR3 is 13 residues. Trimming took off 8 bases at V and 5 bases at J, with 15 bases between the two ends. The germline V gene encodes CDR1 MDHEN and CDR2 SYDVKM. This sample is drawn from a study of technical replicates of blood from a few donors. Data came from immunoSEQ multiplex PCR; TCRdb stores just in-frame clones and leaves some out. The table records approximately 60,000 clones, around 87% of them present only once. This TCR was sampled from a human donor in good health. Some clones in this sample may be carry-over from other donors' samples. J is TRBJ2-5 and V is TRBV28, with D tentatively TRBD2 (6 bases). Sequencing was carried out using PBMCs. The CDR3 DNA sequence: TGTGCCAGCGAGGGAGCGGGCTTGGAGACCCAGTACTTC. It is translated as CASEGAGLETQYF.